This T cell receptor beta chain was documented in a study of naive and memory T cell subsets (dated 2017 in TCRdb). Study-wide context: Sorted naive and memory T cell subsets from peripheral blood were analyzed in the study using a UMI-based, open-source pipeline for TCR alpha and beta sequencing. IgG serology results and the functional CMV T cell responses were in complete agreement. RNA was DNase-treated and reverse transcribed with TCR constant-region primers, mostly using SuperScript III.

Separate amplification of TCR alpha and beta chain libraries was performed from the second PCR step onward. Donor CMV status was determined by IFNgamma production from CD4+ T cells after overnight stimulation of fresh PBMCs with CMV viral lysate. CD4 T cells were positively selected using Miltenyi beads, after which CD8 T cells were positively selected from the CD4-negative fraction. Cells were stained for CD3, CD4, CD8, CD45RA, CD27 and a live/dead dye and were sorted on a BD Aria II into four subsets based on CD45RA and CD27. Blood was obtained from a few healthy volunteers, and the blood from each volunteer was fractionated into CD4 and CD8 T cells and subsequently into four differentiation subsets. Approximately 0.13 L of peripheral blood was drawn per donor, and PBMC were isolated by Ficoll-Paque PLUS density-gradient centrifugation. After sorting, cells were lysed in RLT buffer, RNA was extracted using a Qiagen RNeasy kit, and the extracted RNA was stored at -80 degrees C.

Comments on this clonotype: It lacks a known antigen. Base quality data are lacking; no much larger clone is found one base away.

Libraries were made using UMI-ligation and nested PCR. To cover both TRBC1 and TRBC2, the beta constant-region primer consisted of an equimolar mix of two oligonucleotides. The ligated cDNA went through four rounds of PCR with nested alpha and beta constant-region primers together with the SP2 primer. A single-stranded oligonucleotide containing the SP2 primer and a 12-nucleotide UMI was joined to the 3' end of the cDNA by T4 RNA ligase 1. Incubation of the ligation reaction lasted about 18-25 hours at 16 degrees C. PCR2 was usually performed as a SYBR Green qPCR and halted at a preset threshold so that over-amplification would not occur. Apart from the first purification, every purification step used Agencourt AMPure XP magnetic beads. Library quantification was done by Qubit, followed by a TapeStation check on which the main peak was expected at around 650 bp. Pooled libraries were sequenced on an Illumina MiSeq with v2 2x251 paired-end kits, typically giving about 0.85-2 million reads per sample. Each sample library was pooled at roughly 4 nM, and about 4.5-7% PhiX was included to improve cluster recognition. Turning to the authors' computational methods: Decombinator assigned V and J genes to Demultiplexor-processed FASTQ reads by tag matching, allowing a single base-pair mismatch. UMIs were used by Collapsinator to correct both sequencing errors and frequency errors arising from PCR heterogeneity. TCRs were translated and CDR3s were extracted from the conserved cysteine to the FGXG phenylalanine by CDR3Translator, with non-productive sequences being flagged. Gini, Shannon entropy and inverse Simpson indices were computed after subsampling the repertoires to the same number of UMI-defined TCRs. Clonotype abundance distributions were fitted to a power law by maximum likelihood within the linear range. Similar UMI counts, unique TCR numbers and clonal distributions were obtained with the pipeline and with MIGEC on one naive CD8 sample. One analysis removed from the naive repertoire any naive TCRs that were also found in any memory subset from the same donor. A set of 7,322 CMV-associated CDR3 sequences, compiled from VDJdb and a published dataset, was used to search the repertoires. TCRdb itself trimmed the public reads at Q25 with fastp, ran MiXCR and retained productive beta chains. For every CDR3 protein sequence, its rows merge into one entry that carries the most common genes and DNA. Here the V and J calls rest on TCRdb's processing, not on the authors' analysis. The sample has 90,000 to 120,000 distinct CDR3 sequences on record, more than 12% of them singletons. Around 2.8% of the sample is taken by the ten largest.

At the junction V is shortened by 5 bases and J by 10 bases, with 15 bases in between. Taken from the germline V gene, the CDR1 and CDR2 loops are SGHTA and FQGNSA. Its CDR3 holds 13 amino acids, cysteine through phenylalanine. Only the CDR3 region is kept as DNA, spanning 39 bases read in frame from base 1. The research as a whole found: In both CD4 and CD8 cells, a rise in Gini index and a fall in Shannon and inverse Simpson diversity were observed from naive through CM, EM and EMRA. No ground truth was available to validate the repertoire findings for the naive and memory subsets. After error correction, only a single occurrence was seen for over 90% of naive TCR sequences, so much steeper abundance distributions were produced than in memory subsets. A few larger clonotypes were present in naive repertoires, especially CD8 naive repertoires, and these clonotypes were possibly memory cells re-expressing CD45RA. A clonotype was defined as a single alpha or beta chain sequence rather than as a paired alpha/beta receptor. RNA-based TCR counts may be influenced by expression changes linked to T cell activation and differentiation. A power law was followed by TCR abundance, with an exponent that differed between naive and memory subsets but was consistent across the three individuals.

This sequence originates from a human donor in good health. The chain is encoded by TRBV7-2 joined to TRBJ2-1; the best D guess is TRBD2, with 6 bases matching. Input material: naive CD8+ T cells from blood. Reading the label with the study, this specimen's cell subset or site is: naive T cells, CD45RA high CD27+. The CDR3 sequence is CASSLLTSREQFF. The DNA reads TGTGCCAGCAGCCTCCTGACTAGTAGGGAGCAGTTCTTC.